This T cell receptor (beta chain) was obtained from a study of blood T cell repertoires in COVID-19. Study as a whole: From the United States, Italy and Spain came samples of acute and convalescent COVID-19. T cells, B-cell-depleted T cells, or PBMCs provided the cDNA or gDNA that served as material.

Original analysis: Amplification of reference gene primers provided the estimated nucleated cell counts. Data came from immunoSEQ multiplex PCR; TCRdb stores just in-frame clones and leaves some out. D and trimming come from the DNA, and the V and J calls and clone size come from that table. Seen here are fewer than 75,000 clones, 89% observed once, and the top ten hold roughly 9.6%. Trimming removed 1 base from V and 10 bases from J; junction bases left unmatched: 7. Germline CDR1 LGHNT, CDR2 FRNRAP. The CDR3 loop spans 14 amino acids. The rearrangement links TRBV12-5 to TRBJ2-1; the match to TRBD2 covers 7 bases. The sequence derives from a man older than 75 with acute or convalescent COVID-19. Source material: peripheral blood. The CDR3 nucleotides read TGTGCTAGTGGTTTGGAGGCCGGGACTACAGAGCAGTTCTTC. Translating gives CASGLEAGTTEQFF.